This entry is about one TCR beta chain. In the study's own analysis: Reference gene primer amplification gave estimated nucleated cell counts. Generated by immunoSEQ multiplex PCR, the TCRdb table keeps only in-frame clones and is missing some. That table furnishes V, J and clone size, whereas the DNA furnished D and trimming. The repertoire consists of approximately 150,000 clones, with more than 75% occurring once and the leading ten covering under 2.5%. Germline V gene sequence: CDR1 MDHEN, CDR2 SYDVKM. The CDR3 consists of 14 residues. J lost 6 bases, V lost 5 bases, and 4 bases had no gene match. This entry belongs to a study of blood T cell repertoires in COVID-19. Overall study context: Acute and convalescent COVID-19 samples came from the United States, Italy and Spain. Sources were T cells, B-cell-depleted T cells, or PBMCs; the material itself was cDNA or gDNA.

The TCR originated in a man aged 70-80 years with acute or convalescent COVID-19. V gene TRBV28 combines with J gene TRBJ1-4, with 9 bases aligning to TRBD1. The source material was peripheral blood. The CDR3 DNA reads as TGTGCCAGCAGTCCGGGACAGGGTTATGAAAAACTGTTTTTT. It codes for CASSPGQGYEKLFF.